This TCR beta chain comes out of a study of cytomegalovirus exposure and HLA in healthy donors. A note on this clone: Its antigen is not known.

The study, taken as a whole, reports: Most of the TCR beta V segments (in an earlier analysis) were productive either about 87% or about 30% of the time.

The CDR3 runs 14 residues. The V and J ends lost 5 bases and 5 bases, in that order; junction bases with no gene match: 7. The germline V gene encodes CDR1 SGHAT and CDR2 FQDESV (reference sequence). The PCR made use of 60 Vbeta and 13 Jbeta primers. Assay: immunoSEQ multiplex PCR; the TCRdb copy retains only in-frame clones and omits some. The sample table includes 150,000 to 200,000 clones. Specimen: PBMCs. The rearrangement links TRBV11-1 to TRBJ2-5; 8 nucleotides match TRBD1. The TCR comes from a man aged 25 to 45 in good health and CMV-seronegative. CDR3 coding DNA: TGTGCCAGCAGCGGACAGGGTTCCTGGGAGACCCAGTACTTC. Its protein product is CASSGQGSWETQYF.